The rows below give T cell receptor beta chains drawn from one sample of a study of technical replicates of blood from several donors. The data were produced by immunoSEQ multiplex PCR, yet TCRdb's version contains in-frame clones alone and is incomplete. The data contain 65,000 to 90,000 clones, 90% of them singletons. What was sequenced was PBMCs. These receptors all come from a human donor in good health. Some clones in this sample may be carry-over from other donors' samples. Both conserved end residues are part of each CDR3. The D gene is left open where the match is weak. Some rows have no size entry. The others give once, few or many, or a class for an expanded clone.

>.|TRBV7-2|.|TRBJ2-7
CASSLLSGSSYEQYF
TGTGCCAGCAGCTTATTGTCAGGGTCGTCCTACGAGCAGTACTTC
>TRBD1|TRBV11-2|.|TRBJ1-1
CASSLQGGVTEAFF
TGTGCCAGCAGTTTACAGGGGGGTGTCACTGAAGCTTTCTTT
>TRBD2|TRBV6-6|.|TRBJ2-5
CASSYLRGGWGETQYF
TGTGCCAGCAGTTACCTCCGGGGGGGTTGGGGGGAGACCCAGTACTTC
>.|TRBV6-6|.|TRBJ1-3
CASSSPTSSGNTIYF
TGTGCCAGCAGTTCCCCAACAAGCTCTGGAAACACCATATATTTT
>.|TRBV7-9|once|TRBJ1-1
CASSLIVAENTEAFF
TGTGCCAGCAGCTTAATCGTCGCAGAGAACACTGAAGCTTTCTTT
>TRBD1|TRBV11-1|few|TRBJ1-2
CASSLFYVPGGYGYTF
TGTGCCAGCAGCTTATTCTACGTTCCAGGGGGATATGGCTACACCTTC
>.|TRBV4-3|.|TRBJ2-2
CASSQGQINTGELFF
TGCGCCAGCAGCCAAGGGCAGATTAACACCGGGGAGCTGTTTTTT
>.|TRBV28|few|TRBJ2-1
CASPVGGNEQFF
TGTGCCAGCCCCGTGGGGGGCAATGAGCAGTTCTTC
>TRBD1|TRBV14|.|TRBJ2-5
CASSQGTGGVETQYF
TGTGCCAGCAGCCAAGGGACAGGGGGCGTAGAGACCCAGTACTTC
>TRBD1|TRBV15|.|TRBJ1-2
CATSKGQGQGRGYTF
TGTGCCACCAGCAAAGGACAGGGCCAGGGTCGTGGCTACACCTTC
>TRBD2|TRBV27|.|TRBJ2-7
CASRFVAGPHYEQYF
TGTGCCAGCAGGTTTGTAGCGGGCCCACACTACGAGCAGTACTTC
>.|TRBV7-2|.|TRBJ2-5
CASSFLGRETQYF
TGTGCCAGCAGCTTTCTAGGGAGAGAGACCCAGTACTTC
>.|TRBV21-1|.|TRBJ2-7
CASSKVDSGQYF
TGTGCCAGCAGCAAAGTGGACAGTGGGCAGTACTTC
>TRBD1|TRBV9|.|TRBJ1-6
CASSATGENSPLHF
TGTGCCAGCAGCGCGACAGGGGAAAATTCACCCCTCCACTTT
>.|TRBV6-5|.|TRBJ1-2
CASSRQNYGYTF
TGTGCCAGCAGTCGCCAGAACTATGGCTACACCTTC
>TRBD2|TRBV4-1|.|TRBJ2-1
CASSQGAGGGGYEQFF
TGCGCCAGCAGCCAAGGGGCCGGCGGGGGAGGATATGAGCAGTTCTTC
>TRBD2|TRBV9|.|TRBJ2-7
CASSVSSRGGVYEQYF
TGTGCCAGCAGCGTATCTAGCCGGGGGGGGGTCTACGAGCAGTACTTC
>.|TRBV5-1|.|TRBJ1-4
CASSLTRDEKLFF
TGCGCCAGCAGCTTGACCAGGGATGAAAAACTGTTTTTT
>.|TRBV2|.|TRBJ2-2
CASSENSGDTGELFF
TGTGCCAGCAGTGAAAACTCAGGGGATACCGGGGAGCTGTTTTTT
>TRBD1|TRBV6-5|.|TRBJ2-7
CASSRTGGAYEQYF
TGTGCCAGCAGTCGGACAGGGGGCGCTTACGAGCAGTACTTC
>.|TRBV2|.|TRBJ2-1
CASSRERDFDEQFF
TGTGCCAGCAGCCGCGAACGGGACTTTGATGAGCAGTTCTTC
>.|TRBV4-3|.|TRBJ1-4
CASSQDFGGEKLFF
TGCGCCAGCAGCCAAGATTTTGGCGGTGAAAAACTGTTTTTT
>.|TRBV7-2|.|TRBJ2-5
CASSLFKRQQETQYF
TGTGCCAGCAGCTTATTTAAGCGCCAGCAGGAGACCCAGTACTTC
>.|TRBV7-3|.|TRBJ1-1
CASSLTQANEAFF
TGTGCCAGCAGCTTAACGCAGGCTAATGAAGCTTTCTTT
>TRBD1|TRBV30|.|TRBJ2-7
CAWSGTGVFEQYF
TGTGCCTGGAGTGGGACAGGGGTTTTCGAGCAGTACTTC
>TRBD2|TRBV7-8|.|TRBJ2-3
CASSLFAGATADTQYF
TGTGCCAGCAGCTTATTCGCGGGAGCTACCGCAGATACGCAGTATTTT
>TRBD2|TRBV7-9|.|TRBJ2-7
CASSPGLVYYEQYF
TGTGCCAGCAGCCCAGGACTAGTGTACTACGAGCAGTACTTC
>TRBD2|TRBV7-2|.|TRBJ2-7
CASSATSGGTYEQYF
TGTGCCAGCAGCGCAACTAGCGGGGGGACTTACGAGCAGTACTTC
>.|TRBV18|.|TRBJ2-7
CASSPAASIVEQYF
TGTGCCAGCTCACCAGCAGCTAGTATAGTCGAGCAGTACTTC
>.|TRBV11-1|.|TRBJ1-6
CASSPPGQGFGSPLHF
TGTGCCAGCAGCCCTCCCGGCCAGGGCTTTGGTTCACCCCTCCACTTT
>.|TRBV2|.|TRBJ2-3
CASSEGGIGRETQYF
TGTGCCAGCAGTGAAGGTGGGATAGGACGGGAGACGCAGTATTTT
>TRBD2|TRBV15|.|TRBJ2-2
CATSAGEDTGELFF
TGTGCCACCAGCGCGGGGGAGGACACCGGGGAGCTGTTTTTT
>TRBD1|TRBV18|.|TRBJ1-5
CASSLGQESQPQHF
TGTGCCAGCTCACTCGGACAGGAGAGTCAGCCCCAGCATTTT
>TRBD2|TRBV5-5|.|TRBJ2-3
CASSLILAGDYTQYF
TGTGCCAGCAGCTTGATCCTAGCGGGAGATTATACGCAGTATTTT
>TRBD1|TRBV5-1|.|TRBJ2-3
CASSQGTGTDTQYF
TGCGCCAGCAGCCAAGGGACAGGCACAGATACGCAGTATTTT
>.|TRBV15|.|TRBJ1-1
CATSRDFMNTEAFF
TGTGCCACCAGCAGAGATTTTATGAACACTGAAGCTTTCTTT
>.|TRBV27|.|TRBJ1-2
CASSPNTVYGYTF
TGTGCCAGCAGCCCGAATACAGTTTATGGCTACACCTTC
>.|TRBV9|.|TRBJ1-1
CASKSWNTEAFF
TGTGCCAGCAAATCGTGGAACACTGAAGCTTTCTTT
>TRBD1|TRBV27|few|TRBJ1-2
CASSPTGADNWRHTF
TGTGCCAGCAGTCCCACAGGGGCTGATAATTGGCGCCACACCTTC
>TRBD2|TRBV30|.|TRBJ2-3
CAWRAGLAGGTDTQYF
TGTGCCTGGAGGGCGGGACTAGCGGGAGGCACAGATACGCAGTATTTT
>.|TRBV5-6|.|TRBJ1-4
CASTSGPSNEKLFF
TGTGCCAGCACCTCAGGGCCTTCTAATGAAAAACTGTTTTTT
>TRBD1|TRBV6-1|.|TRBJ1-2
CASSTPGQGYGYTF
TGTGCCAGCAGTACCCCGGGACAGGGCTATGGCTACACCTTC
>TRBD1|TRBV7-2|.|TRBJ2-7
CASSPRTGGGHEQYF
TGTGCCAGCAGTCCCCGGACAGGGGGAGGGCACGAGCAGTACTTC
>.|TRBV5-6|.|TRBJ2-3
CASSLVAGLTDTQYF
TGTGCCAGCAGCTTGGTTGCGGGACTCACAGATACGCAGTATTTT
>TRBD2|TRBV7-9|.|TRBJ2-5
CASSPRTSGPEETQYF
TGTGCCAGCAGCCCCAGGACTAGCGGGCCGGAAGAGACCCAGTACTTC
>.|TRBV6-9|.|TRBJ2-5
CASSYSGGPYQETQYF
TGTGCCAGCAGTTATTCGGGGGGACCGTACCAAGAGACCCAGTACTTC
>.|TRBV27|.|TRBJ1-2
CASSLLGGYGYTF
TGTGCCAGCAGTTTATTGGGGGGTTATGGCTACACCTTC
>TRBD1|TRBV4-2|.|TRBJ1-2
CASSQAISVTGNTNGYTF
TGTGCCAGCAGCCAAGCTATCTCCGTGACAGGGAATACTAATGGCTACACCTTC
>.|TRBV4-2|.|TRBJ1-5
CASSQDLGGAQPQHF
TGTGCCAGCAGCCAAGATTTGGGGGGGGCTCAGCCCCAGCATTTT
>.|TRBV7-3|.|TRBJ2-3
CASSSYGGITDTQYF
TGTGCCAGCAGCTCCTATGGGGGCATAACAGATACGCAGTATTTT